The source of this T cell receptor beta chain is a study of cytotoxic CD8 clonotypes in ibrutinib-treated CLL. V gave up 3 bases and J gave up 3 bases, with 8 bases separating them. In germline, CDR1 is KGHSH, CDR2 LQKENI. The length of the CDR3 is 14 residues. The data were produced by immunoSEQ multiplex PCR, yet TCRdb's version contains in-frame clones alone and is incomplete. The table lists 330,000 or so clones, about 61% of them singletons, with just under 6.5% in the top ten. Material: PBMCs, obtained after 36 months of ibrutinib treatment. The chain employs TRBV18 and TRBJ2-2; TRBD2 might be the D (5 bases). The receptor comes from a human donor with chronic lymphocytic leukemia. The CDR3 sequence is CASSPGADTGELFF. The CDR3 nucleotides are TGTGCCAGCTCACCGGGAGCAGACACCGGGGAGCTGTTTTTT.